A selection of T cell receptor beta chains follows, all from one sample in a study of cytomegalovirus exposure and HLA in healthy donors. Assay: immunoSEQ multiplex PCR; the TCRdb copy retains only in-frame clones and omits some. The sample has over 75,000 clones; 85% are singletons. The sample consisted of PBMCs. The receptors were sampled from a man in his late teens or twenties in good health and CMV-seropositive. The CDR3 runs from the conserved cysteine through the conserved F or W. Each record gives: CDR3 protein, CDR3 DNA, clone size, D gene, J gene, V gene. D genes are given only for firm matches. The size field is filled for only some rows; it gives once, few, many or a size class.

cdr3_aa: CASSTPRDRGLSNQPQHF
cdr3_nt: TGTGCCAGTAGTACCCCCCGGGACAGGGGGCTCAGCAATCAGCCCCAGCATTTT
clone_size: NA
d_call: TRBD1
j_call: TRBJ1-5
v_call: TRBV19

cdr3_aa: CASSEGFTGSFLPPEQYF
cdr3_nt: TGTGCCAGCAGTGAAGGCTTCACAGGGTCTTTTTTACCACCAGAGCAGTACTTC
clone_size: NA
d_call: NA
j_call: TRBJ2-7
v_call: TRBV6-1

cdr3_aa: CASSEMVPVYEQYF
cdr3_nt: TGTGCCAGCAGTGAGATGGTCCCGGTCTACGAGCAGTACTTC
clone_size: NA
d_call: NA
j_call: TRBJ2-7
v_call: TRBV6-1

cdr3_aa: CASSPTSGLSYEQYF
cdr3_nt: TGTGCCAGCAGCCCGACTAGCGGCCTCTCCTACGAGCAGTACTTC
clone_size: NA
d_call: TRBD2
j_call: TRBJ2-7
v_call: TRBV2

cdr3_aa: CASSLLDRDTGELFF
cdr3_nt: TGTGCCAGCAGCTTACTCGACAGAGACACCGGGGAGCTGTTTTTT
clone_size: NA
d_call: NA
j_call: TRBJ2-2
v_call: TRBV11-2

cdr3_aa: CASSQSGNIQYF
cdr3_nt: TGCGCCAGCAGCCAATCCGGGAACATTCAGTACTTC
clone_size: NA
d_call: NA
j_call: TRBJ2-4
v_call: TRBV4-1

cdr3_aa: CASSRTGLRQYF
cdr3_nt: TGTGCCAGCAGTCGGACAGGGTTGAGGCAGTACTTC
clone_size: few
d_call: TRBD1
j_call: TRBJ2-7
v_call: TRBV28

cdr3_aa: CASSLASGADNTGELFF
cdr3_nt: TGTGCCAGCAGCTTAGCTAGCGGGGCCGATAACACCGGGGAGCTGTTTTTT
clone_size: once
d_call: TRBD2
j_call: TRBJ2-2
v_call: TRBV11-3

cdr3_aa: CASSLQGNADTIYF
cdr3_nt: TGTGCCAGCAGCCTACAGGGGAATGCGGACACCATATATTTT
clone_size: NA
d_call: TRBD1
j_call: TRBJ1-3
v_call: TRBV11-3

cdr3_aa: CARGPGGKETITDTQYF
cdr3_nt: TGTGCCAGGGGTCCGGGCGGGAAAGAAACCATCACAGATACGCAGTATTTT
clone_size: once
d_call: NA
j_call: TRBJ2-3
v_call: TRBV19

cdr3_aa: CASSPWTSTDTQYF
cdr3_nt: TGCGCCAGCAGCCCCTGGACTAGCACAGATACGCAGTATTTT
clone_size: NA
d_call: NA
j_call: TRBJ2-3
v_call: TRBV5-1

cdr3_aa: CASRRDRPRDSNQPQHF
cdr3_nt: TGTGCCAGTAGGCGGGACAGACCAAGGGATAGCAATCAGCCCCAGCATTTT
clone_size: NA
d_call: TRBD1
j_call: TRBJ1-5
v_call: TRBV19

cdr3_aa: CASTDSAYNEQFF
cdr3_nt: TGTGCCAGTACCGACTCCGCCTACAATGAGCAGTTCTTC
clone_size: few
d_call: NA
j_call: TRBJ2-1
v_call: TRBV19

cdr3_aa: CASSLMRLATGANVLTF
cdr3_nt: TGTGCCAGCAGTTTAATGCGACTAGCGACTGGGGCCAACGTCCTGACTTTC
clone_size: NA
d_call: TRBD2
j_call: TRBJ2-6
v_call: TRBV28

cdr3_aa: CASSRDRRTEKLFF
cdr3_nt: TGTGCCAGCAGTCGGGACAGGCGCACTGAAAAACTGTTTTTT
clone_size: NA
d_call: TRBD1
j_call: TRBJ1-4
v_call: TRBV2

cdr3_aa: CASGLAGTDTQYF
cdr3_nt: TGTGCCTCAGGTCTAGCGGGAACGGATACGCAGTATTTT
clone_size: once
d_call: TRBD2
j_call: TRBJ2-3
v_call: TRBV5-4

cdr3_aa: CAIRGQGIGEQYF
cdr3_nt: TGTGCCATCAGGGGACAGGGGATCGGAGAGCAGTACTTC
clone_size: NA
d_call: TRBD1
j_call: TRBJ2-7
v_call: TRBV10-3

cdr3_aa: CASSHWDTPANTEAFF
cdr3_nt: TGTGCCAGCTCACATTGGGACACCCCGGCAAACACTGAAGCTTTCTTT
clone_size: NA
d_call: NA
j_call: TRBJ1-1
v_call: TRBV18

cdr3_aa: CASSWTQYNEQFF
cdr3_nt: TGTGCCAGCAGCTGGACACAATACAATGAGCAGTTCTTC
clone_size: NA
d_call: NA
j_call: TRBJ2-1
v_call: TRBV6-4

cdr3_aa: CASSPGTVQETQYF
cdr3_nt: TGTGCCAGCTCACCGGGGACTGTTCAAGAGACCCAGTACTTC
clone_size: NA
d_call: NA
j_call: TRBJ2-5
v_call: TRBV18

cdr3_aa: CASSFLLAGVEEQYF
cdr3_nt: TGCGCCAGCAGCTTCTTACTAGCGGGAGTGGAAGAGCAGTACTTC
clone_size: once
d_call: TRBD2
j_call: TRBJ2-7
v_call: TRBV5-1

cdr3_aa: CASSLQGLGYTF
cdr3_nt: TGTGCCAGTAGTCTACAGGGATTGGGCTACACCTTC
clone_size: NA
d_call: NA
j_call: TRBJ1-2
v_call: TRBV19

cdr3_aa: CASSLSLRDNGYTF
cdr3_nt: TGTGCCAGCAGCTTAAGCCTCCGGGACAATGGCTACACCTTC
clone_size: NA
d_call: NA
j_call: TRBJ1-2
v_call: TRBV11-2

cdr3_aa: CASGLAYGNTIYF
cdr3_nt: TGTGCTAGTGGTTTAGCTTACGGAAACACCATATATTTT
clone_size: NA
d_call: NA
j_call: TRBJ1-3
v_call: TRBV12-5

cdr3_aa: CASSPAYVGLSPGANVLTF
cdr3_nt: TGTGCCAGCAGCCCCGCCTACGTGGGGCTGAGTCCTGGGGCCAACGTCCTGACTTTC
clone_size: NA
d_call: NA
j_call: TRBJ2-6
v_call: TRBV7-9

cdr3_aa: CASSLLEGAWGTEAFF
cdr3_nt: TGTGCCAGCAGTTTATTGGAGGGGGCGTGGGGCACTGAAGCTTTCTTT
clone_size: NA
d_call: TRBD1
j_call: TRBJ1-1
v_call: TRBV28

cdr3_aa: CASSQGLAGGKYNEQFF
cdr3_nt: TGCGCCAGCAGCCAAGGACTAGCGGGAGGGAAGTACAATGAGCAGTTCTTC
clone_size: NA
d_call: TRBD2
j_call: TRBJ2-1
v_call: TRBV4-1

cdr3_aa: CASSLSLAVPSTDTQYF
cdr3_nt: TGTGCCAGCAGTTTATCGTTAGCGGTCCCTAGCACAGATACGCAGTATTTT
clone_size: NA
d_call: NA
j_call: TRBJ2-3
v_call: TRBV27

cdr3_aa: CASIDRGSQFF
cdr3_nt: TGTGCCAGTATCGATCGAGGCTCACAGTTCTTC
clone_size: NA
d_call: NA
j_call: TRBJ2-1
v_call: TRBV19

cdr3_aa: CASSQPPGWSSYEQYF
cdr3_nt: TGCGCCAGCAGCCAGCCTCCGGGATGGAGCTCCTACGAGCAGTACTTC
clone_size: NA
d_call: NA
j_call: TRBJ2-7
v_call: TRBV4-1

cdr3_aa: CASSLRTANTEAFF
cdr3_nt: TGTGCCAGCAGCCTTAGGACAGCAAACACTGAAGCTTTCTTT
clone_size: NA
d_call: NA
j_call: TRBJ1-1
v_call: TRBV7-2

cdr3_aa: CASSLQGGEAFF
cdr3_nt: TGTGCCAGCAGTTTACAGGGGGGGGAAGCTTTCTTT
clone_size: NA
d_call: TRBD1
j_call: TRBJ1-1
v_call: TRBV6-6

cdr3_aa: CASSLHEGGAFF
cdr3_nt: TGCGCCAGCAGCCTCCACGAAGGAGGAGCTTTCTTT
clone_size: NA
d_call: NA
j_call: TRBJ1-1
v_call: TRBV10-2

cdr3_aa: CASSSTGVNTEAFF
cdr3_nt: TGTGCCAGCAGTTCGACAGGGGTGAACACTGAAGCTTTCTTT
clone_size: NA
d_call: TRBD1
j_call: TRBJ1-1
v_call: TRBV28

cdr3_aa: CASSAYGGDEKLFF
cdr3_nt: TGTGCCAGCAGCGCCTACGGGGGAGATGAAAAACTGTTTTTT
clone_size: NA
d_call: NA
j_call: TRBJ1-4
v_call: TRBV9

cdr3_aa: CASSQWQGQETQYF
cdr3_nt: TGTGCCAGCAGCCAGTGGCAGGGACAAGAGACCCAGTACTTC
clone_size: NA
d_call: NA
j_call: TRBJ2-5
v_call: TRBV7-6

cdr3_aa: CASSGVEPRNQPQHF
cdr3_nt: TGCGCCAGCAGCGGGGTGGAGCCTCGCAATCAGCCCCAGCATTTT
clone_size: once
d_call: NA
j_call: TRBJ1-5
v_call: TRBV23-1